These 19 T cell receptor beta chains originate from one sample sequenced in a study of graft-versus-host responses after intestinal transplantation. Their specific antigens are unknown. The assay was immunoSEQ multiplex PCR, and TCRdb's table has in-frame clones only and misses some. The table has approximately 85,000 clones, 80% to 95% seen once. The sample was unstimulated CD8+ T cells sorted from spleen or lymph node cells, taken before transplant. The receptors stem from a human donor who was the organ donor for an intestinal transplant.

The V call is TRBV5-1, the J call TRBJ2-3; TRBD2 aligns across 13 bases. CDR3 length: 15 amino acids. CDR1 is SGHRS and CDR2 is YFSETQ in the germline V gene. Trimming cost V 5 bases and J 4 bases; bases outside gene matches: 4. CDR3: CASRVLAGGPDTQYF. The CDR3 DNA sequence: TGCGCCAGCAGAGTACTAGCGGGAGGGCCAGATACGCAGTATTTT.

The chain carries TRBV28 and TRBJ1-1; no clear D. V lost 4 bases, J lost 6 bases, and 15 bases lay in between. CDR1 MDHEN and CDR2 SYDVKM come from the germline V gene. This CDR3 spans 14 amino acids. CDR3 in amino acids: CASSCPVDIPEAFF. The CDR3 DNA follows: TGTGCCAGCAGTTGCCCGGTAGATATCCCTGAAGCTTTCTTT.

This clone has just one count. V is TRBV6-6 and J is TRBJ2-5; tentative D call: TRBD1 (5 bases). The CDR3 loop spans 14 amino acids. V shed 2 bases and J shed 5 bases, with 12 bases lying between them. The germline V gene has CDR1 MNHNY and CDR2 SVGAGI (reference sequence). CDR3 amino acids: CASSYVQGHETQYF. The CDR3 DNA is TGTGCCAGCAGTTACGTCCAGGGTCACGAGACCCAGTACTTC.

For the CDR3, the DNA is TGTGCCAGCAGTCCGTCCCCTGGAAACACCATATATTTT. It specifies CASSPSPGNTIYF. J is TRBJ1-3 and V is TRBV5-6, with unresolved D. Trimming left V 5 bases short and J 2 bases short, with 8 bases between. This CDR3 region has 13 residues. Germline lookup yields CDR1 SGHDT and CDR2 YYEEEE.

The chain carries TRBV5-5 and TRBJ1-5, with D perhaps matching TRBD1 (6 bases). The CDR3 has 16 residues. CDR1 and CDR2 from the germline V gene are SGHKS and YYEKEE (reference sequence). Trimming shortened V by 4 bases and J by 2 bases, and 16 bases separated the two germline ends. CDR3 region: CASSPKSSGGNQPQHF. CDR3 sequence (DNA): TGTGCCAGCAGCCCTAAGAGTTCAGGGGGCAATCAGCCCCAGCATTTT.

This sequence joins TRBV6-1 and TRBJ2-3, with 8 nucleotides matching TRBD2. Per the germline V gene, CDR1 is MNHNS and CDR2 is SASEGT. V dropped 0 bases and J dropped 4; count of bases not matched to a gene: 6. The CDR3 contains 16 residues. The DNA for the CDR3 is TGTGCCAGCAGTGAAGCGTACGGGGGGGCGTCAGATACGCAGTATTTT. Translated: CASSEAYGGASDTQYF.

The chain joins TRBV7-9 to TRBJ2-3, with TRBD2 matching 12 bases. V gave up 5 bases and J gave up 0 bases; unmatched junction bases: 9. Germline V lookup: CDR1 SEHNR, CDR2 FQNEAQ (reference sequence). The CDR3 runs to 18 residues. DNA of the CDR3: TGTGCCAGCAGCCCCCGTCCTAGCGGGGGGGATAGCACAGATACGCAGTATTTT. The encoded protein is CASSPRPSGGDSTDTQYF.

The CDR3 loop reads CASSPKAGGDRTDTQYF. The CDR3 DNA sequence: TGTGCCAGCAGCCCCAAAGCCGGGGGGGACCGAACAGATACGCAGTATTTT. The chain links TRBV7-6 to TRBJ2-3, with 8 bases fitting TRBD2. V was pared by 5 bases and J by 3 bases, with 13 bases of the junction left unmatched. The CDR3 has 17 residues. The germline V gene has CDR1 SGHVS and CDR2 FNYEAQ.

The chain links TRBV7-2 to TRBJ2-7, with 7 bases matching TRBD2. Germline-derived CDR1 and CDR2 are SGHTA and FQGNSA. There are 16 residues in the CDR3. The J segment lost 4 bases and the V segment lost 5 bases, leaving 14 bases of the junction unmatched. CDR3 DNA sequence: TGTGCCAGCAGCGTTAGCGGGTCCGAGTACTCGTACGAGCAGTACTTC. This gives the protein CASSVSGSEYSYEQYF.

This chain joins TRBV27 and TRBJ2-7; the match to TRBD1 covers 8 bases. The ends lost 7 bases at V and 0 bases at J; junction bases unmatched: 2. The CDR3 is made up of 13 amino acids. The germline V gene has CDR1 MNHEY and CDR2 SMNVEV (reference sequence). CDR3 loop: CASKDRVSYEQYF. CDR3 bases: TGTGCCAGCAAGGACAGGGTCTCCTACGAGCAGTACTTC.

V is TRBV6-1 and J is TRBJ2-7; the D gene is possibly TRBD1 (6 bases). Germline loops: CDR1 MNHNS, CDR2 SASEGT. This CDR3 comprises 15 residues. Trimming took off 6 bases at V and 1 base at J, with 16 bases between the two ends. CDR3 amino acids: CASSPPRGWSYEQYF. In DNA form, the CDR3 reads TGTGCCAGCAGCCCCCCCAGGGGCTGGTCCTACGAGCAGTACTTC.

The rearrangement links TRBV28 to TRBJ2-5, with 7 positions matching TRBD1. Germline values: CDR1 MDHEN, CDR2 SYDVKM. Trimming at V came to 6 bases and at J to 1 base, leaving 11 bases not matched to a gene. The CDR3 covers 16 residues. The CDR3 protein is CASSQDRELPQETQYF. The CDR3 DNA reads TGTGCCAGCAGCCAAGACAGGGAACTTCCCCAAGAGACCCAGTACTTC.

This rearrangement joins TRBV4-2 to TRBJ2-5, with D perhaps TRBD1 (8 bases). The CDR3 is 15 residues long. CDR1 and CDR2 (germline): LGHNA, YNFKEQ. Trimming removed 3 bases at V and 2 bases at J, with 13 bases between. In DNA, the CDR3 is TGTGCCAGCAGCCATAACAGGGGGGGGCAAGAGACCCAGTACTTC. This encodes CASSHNRGGQETQYF.

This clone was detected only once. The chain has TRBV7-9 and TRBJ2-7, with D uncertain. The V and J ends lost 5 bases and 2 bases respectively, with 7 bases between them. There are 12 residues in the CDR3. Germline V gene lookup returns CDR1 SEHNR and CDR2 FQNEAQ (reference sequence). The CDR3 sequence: CASSRRAYEQYF. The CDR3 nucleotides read TGTGCCAGCAGCCGCCGGGCCTACGAGCAGTACTTC.

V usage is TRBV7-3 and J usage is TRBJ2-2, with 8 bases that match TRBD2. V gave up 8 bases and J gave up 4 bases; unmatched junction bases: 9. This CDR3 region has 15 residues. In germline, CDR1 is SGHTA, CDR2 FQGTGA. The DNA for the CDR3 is TGTGCCAGCGAAATTAGCGGGGAAGGCACCGGGGAGCTGTTTTTT. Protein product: CASEISGEGTGELFF.

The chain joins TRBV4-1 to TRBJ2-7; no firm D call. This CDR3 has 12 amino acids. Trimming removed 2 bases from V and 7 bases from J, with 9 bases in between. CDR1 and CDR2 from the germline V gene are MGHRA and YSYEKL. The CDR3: CASSQPANEQYF. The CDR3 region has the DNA TGCGCCAGCAGCCAACCCGCGAATGAGCAGTACTTC.

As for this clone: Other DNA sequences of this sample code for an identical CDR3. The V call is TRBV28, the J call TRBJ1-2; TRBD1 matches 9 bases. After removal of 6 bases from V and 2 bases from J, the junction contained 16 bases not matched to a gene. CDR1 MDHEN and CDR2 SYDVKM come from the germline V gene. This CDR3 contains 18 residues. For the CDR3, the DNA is TGTGCCAGCAGCCCAAGGACAGGGGAGTATTCGGTAAACTATGGCTACACCTTC. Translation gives CASSPRTGEYSVNYGYTF.

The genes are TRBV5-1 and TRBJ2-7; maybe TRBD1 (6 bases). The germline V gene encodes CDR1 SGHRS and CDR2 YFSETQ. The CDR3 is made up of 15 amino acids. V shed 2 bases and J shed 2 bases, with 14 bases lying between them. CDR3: CASSLSHRVAYEQYF. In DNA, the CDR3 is TGCGCCAGCAGCTTATCCCACAGGGTCGCCTACGAGCAGTACTTC. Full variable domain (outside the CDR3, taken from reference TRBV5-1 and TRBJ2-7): KAGVTQTPRYLIKTRGQQVTLSCSPISGHRSVSWYQQTPGQGLQFLFEYFSETQRNKGNFPGRFSGRQFSNSRSEMNVSTLELGDSALYLCASSLSHRVAYEQYFGPGTRLTVT.

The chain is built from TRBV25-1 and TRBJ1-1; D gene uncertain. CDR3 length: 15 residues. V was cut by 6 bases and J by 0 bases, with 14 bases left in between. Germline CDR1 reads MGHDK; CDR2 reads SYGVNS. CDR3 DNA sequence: TGTGCCAGCAGCGGGTTCGAGGAGATGAACACTGAAGCTTTCTTT. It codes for CASSGFEEMNTEAFF.